The 9 T cell receptor beta chains given below trace back to one sample, sequenced in a study of cytomegalovirus exposure and HLA in healthy donors. The PCR contained 60 Vbeta and 13 Jbeta primers. TCRdb's copy holds only in-frame clones and misses some; the assay was immunoSEQ multiplex PCR. The sample includes roughly 250,000 clones, about 83% of them seen just once. Sequenced: PBMCs. The receptor set was obtained from a woman in her forties in good health and CMV-seropositive.

This chain joins TRBV2 and TRBJ2-7; D remains ambiguous. The V gene's germline CDR1 is SNHLY and CDR2 FYNNEI. The germline V and J ends were trimmed by 6 bases and 2 bases, with 5 bases remaining between them. The CDR3 sequence is 11 residues long. This chain's CDR3 is CASSPTYEQYF. CDR3 sequence (DNA): TGTGCCAGCAGCCCCACCTACGAGCAGTACTTC.

The rearrangement uses TRBV7-9 and TRBJ2-5, with D possibly matching TRBD1 (5 bases). Matching the DNA end better, TRBJ2-7 makes the J call doubtful. Germline V lookup: CDR1 SEHNR, CDR2 FQNEAQ (reference sequence). The CDR3 spans 15 residues. In DNA form, the CDR3 reads TGTGCCAGCAGCCCCGTAAGGGGCAGTTCCTACGAGCAGTACTTC. Translation gives CASSPVRGSSYEQYF.

Concerning this clone: Other nucleotide sequences in the sample specify the same CDR3. This chain links TRBV5-1 with TRBJ2-1, with 12 bases matching TRBD2. CDR3 length equals 17 residues. From germline, CDR1 is SGHRS and CDR2 YFSETQ. Trimming cost V 4 bases and J 0 bases; bases outside gene matches: 5. The CDR3 sequence is CASSPLTSGSSYNEQFF. The DNA of the CDR3 is TGCGCCAGCAGCCCCTTGACTAGCGGGAGCTCCTACAATGAGCAGTTCTTC.

The J gene is TRBJ1-1, the V gene TRBV28; 7 nucleotides align to TRBD1. The CDR3 has 15 amino acids. The germline V gene has CDR1 MDHEN and CDR2 SYDVKM. V was pared by 7 bases and J by 5 bases, with 13 bases of the junction left unmatched. CDR3 nucleotides: TGTGCCAGCAACCCAGGGGACAGTGGGAATACTGAAGCTTTCTTT. Its protein product is CASNPGDSGNTEAFF.

The rearrangement links TRBV10-3 to TRBJ2-2; 8 bases are shared with TRBD2. The length of the CDR3 is 14 residues. The ends lost 7 bases at V and 4 bases at J; junction bases unmatched: 5. CDR1 ENHRY and CDR2 SYGVKD come from the germline V gene. CDR3 residues: CAIKTSASTGELFF. DNA for the CDR3: TGTGCCATCAAGACTAGCGCCTCCACCGGGGAGCTGTTTTTT.

The CDR3 DNA sequence: TGTGCCAGCAGTTCCCTAACCCTACTGGACAGGGGGCAAACCGGGGAGCTGTTTTTT. It encodes CASSSLTLLDRGQTGELFF. The gene calls are TRBV28 and TRBJ2-2; 11 bases are a match to TRBD1. CDR1 and CDR2 from the germline V gene are MDHEN and SYDVKM. V gave up 4 bases and J gave up 5 bases; unmatched junction bases: 15. The CDR3 totals 19 residues.

This chain connects TRBV29-1 to TRBJ2-3, with a weak D call TRBD2 (5 bases). This CDR3 spans 13 amino acids. V dropped 6 bases and J dropped 2 bases, with 12 bases sitting between them. Germline assignment: CDR1 SQVTM and CDR2 ANQGSEA. The CDR3 loop reads CSVDGGLTDTQYF. As DNA, the CDR3 is TGCAGCGTAGACGGAGGACTCACAGATACGCAGTATTTT.

The rearrangement links TRBV30 to TRBJ1-4; 8 positions match TRBD1. The ends lost 2 bases at V and 11 bases at J; junction bases unmatched: 10. The CDR3 has 14 amino acids. CDR1 is GTSNPN, CDR2 SVGIG, per germline (reference sequence). CDR3 sequence: CAWSLGGQERKLFF. The CDR3 DNA follows: TGTGCCTGGAGTCTCGGGGGACAGGAGAGGAAACTGTTTTTT.

This rearrangement joins TRBV7-2 to TRBJ2-7; 14 bases line up with TRBD2. Germline V CDR1 and CDR2: SGHTA, FQGNSA. The junction had 8 bases not matched to a gene; V was cut back by 5 bases and J by 5 bases. CDR3 size: 16 residues. The CDR3 bases are TGTGCCAGCAGCGCGAAGACTAGCGGGAGGGACCACGAGCAGTACTTC. Encoded protein: CASSAKTSGRDHEQYF.